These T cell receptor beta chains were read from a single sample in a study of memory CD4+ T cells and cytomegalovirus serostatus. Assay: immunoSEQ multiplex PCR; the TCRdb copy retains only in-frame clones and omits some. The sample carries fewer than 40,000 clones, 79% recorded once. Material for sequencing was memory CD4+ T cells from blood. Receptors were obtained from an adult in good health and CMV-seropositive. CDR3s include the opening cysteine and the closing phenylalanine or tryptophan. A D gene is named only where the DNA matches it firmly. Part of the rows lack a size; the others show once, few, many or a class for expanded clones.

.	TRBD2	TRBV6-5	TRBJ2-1	CASKRGLGNNEQFF	TGTGCCAGCAAGCGGGGTTTAGGTAACAATGAGCAGTTCTTC
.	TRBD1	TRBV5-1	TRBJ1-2	CASSFDRGRGGYTF	TGCGCCAGCAGCTTCGACAGGGGGCGGGGAGGCTACACCTTC
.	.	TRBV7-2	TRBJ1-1	CASHKTRNTEAFF	TGTGCCAGCCATAAGACACGGAACACTGAAGCTTTCTTT
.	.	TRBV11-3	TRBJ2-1	CASSLGRANYEQFF	TGTGCCAGCAGCTTAGGCCGGGCAAATTATGAGCAGTTCTTC
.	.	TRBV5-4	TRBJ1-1	CASSPNSGGTEAFF	TGTGCCAGCAGCCCAAACTCGGGGGGCACTGAAGCTTTCTTT
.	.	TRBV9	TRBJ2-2	CASSVAGVTGELFF	TGTGCCAGCAGCGTAGCGGGCGTCACCGGGGAGCTGTTTTTT
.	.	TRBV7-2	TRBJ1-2	CASSPANYGYTF	TGTGCCAGCAGCCCAGCTAACTATGGCTACACCTTC
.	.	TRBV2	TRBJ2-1	CASSELGINNEQFF	TGTGCCAGCAGTGAATTAGGAATCAACAATGAGCAGTTCTTC
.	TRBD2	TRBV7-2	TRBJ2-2	CASSILAGGRTGELFF	TGTGCCAGCAGCATACTAGCGGGGGGGCGCACCGGGGAGCTGTTTTTT
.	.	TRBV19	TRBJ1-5	CASSWQGSLSNQPQHF	TGTGCCAGTAGCTGGCAGGGGAGCCTTAGCAATCAGCCCCAGCATTTT
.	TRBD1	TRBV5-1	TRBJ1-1	CASSTGQPPYEAFF	TGCGCCAGCAGCACGGGACAGCCGCCTTATGAAGCTTTCTTT
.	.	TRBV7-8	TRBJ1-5	CASSLLYRSGSQPQHF	TGTGCCAGCAGCTTACTCTACCGGTCTGGAAGTCAGCCCCAGCATTTT
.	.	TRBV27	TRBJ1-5	CASRQAGLNQPQHF	TGTGCCAGCAGACAGGCAGGCCTAAATCAGCCCCAGCATTTT
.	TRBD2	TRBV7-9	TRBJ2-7	CASSLDGGAYEQYF	TGTGCCAGCAGCTTAGACGGGGGGGCCTACGAGCAGTACTTC
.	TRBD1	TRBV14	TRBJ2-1	CASSQPGQGGYNEQFF	TGTGCCAGCAGCCAACCCGGACAGGGGGGTTACAATGAGCAGTTCTTC
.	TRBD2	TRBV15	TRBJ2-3	CATSRVRGGAVDTQYF	TGTGCCACCAGCAGAGTTCGGGGGGGGGCCGTAGATACGCAGTATTTT
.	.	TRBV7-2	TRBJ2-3	CASSLVRSTTDTQYF	TGTGCCAGCAGCTTAGTTAGGTCCACCACAGATACGCAGTATTTT
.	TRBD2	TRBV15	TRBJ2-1	CATSRERSRSGNQRDNEQFF	TGTGCCACCAGCAGAGAAAGGAGTAGGAGCGGGAATCAGAGGGACAATGAGCAGTTCTTC
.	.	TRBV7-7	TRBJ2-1	CASSLGQDNEQFF	TGTGCTAGCAGCTTAGGCCAAGACAATGAGCAGTTCTTC
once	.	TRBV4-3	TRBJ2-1	CASSQGEAYNEQFF	TGCGCCAGCAGCCAAGGAGAGGCGTACAATGAGCAGTTCTTC
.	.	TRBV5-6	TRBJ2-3	CASSLVGGSTDTQYF	TGTGCCAGCAGCTTGGTAGGGGGTAGCACAGATACGCAGTATTTT
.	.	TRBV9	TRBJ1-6	CASCRGPGLSPLHF	TGTGCCAGCTGCCGGGGCCCTGGTCTATCACCCCTCCACTTT
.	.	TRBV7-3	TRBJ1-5	CASSPGHNQPQHF	TGTGCCAGCAGCCCGGGTCATAATCAGCCCCAGCATTTT
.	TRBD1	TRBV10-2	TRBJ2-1	CASRTGGSYNEQFF	TGCGCCAGCCGGACAGGGGGCTCCTACAATGAGCAGTTCTTC
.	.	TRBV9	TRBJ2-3	CASSVSGGSIDTQYF	TGTGCCAGCAGCGTGAGTGGCGGGTCTATAGATACGCAGTATTTT
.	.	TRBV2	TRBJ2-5	CASSEAPRIGETQYF	TGTGCCAGCAGTGAAGCGCCCCGGATCGGAGAGACCCAGTACTTC